A single sample is the source of the 11 T cell receptor beta chains below, sequenced in a study of cytomegalovirus exposure and HLA in healthy donors. The PCR had 60 Vbeta and 13 Jbeta primers. Method: immunoSEQ multiplex PCR; TCRdb's copy keeps in-frame clones and lacks some. The table has roughly 180,000 clones, roughly 83% seen once. The source material was PBMCs. The receptors come from a man under 40 in good health and CMV-seronegative.

The chain joins TRBV28 to TRBJ1-1; 8 nucleotides match TRBD1. The germline V gene has CDR1 MDHEN and CDR2 SYDVKM. With 6 bases clipped from V and 4 bases from J, the junction kept 10 bases outside the gene matches. The CDR3 has 15 amino acids. The CDR3, as DNA: TGTGCCAGCAGCTTCCCAGGGGGCGCCGGCACTGAAGCTTTCTTT. Residues: CASSFPGGAGTEAFF.

The gene calls are TRBV19 and TRBJ1-2; 8 positions match TRBD1. The germline V gene encodes CDR1 LNHDA and CDR2 SQIVND (reference sequence). Losses at the gene ends were 3 bases for V and 7 bases for J; bases not matched to a gene: 4. The CDR3 has 13 residues. The CDR3 spells CASSIRQGSGYTF. As DNA, the CDR3 is TGTGCCAGTAGTATTCGACAGGGGTCTGGCTACACCTTC.

This clone was counted between two and nine times. V usage is TRBV29-1 and J usage is TRBJ2-5, with a possible D match to TRBD2 (6 bases). The CDR3 is 13 amino acids. Deletions cut 7 bases from V and 5 bases from J, with 17 bases between. Germline CDR1 is SQVTM and CDR2 is ANQGSEA. CDR3 coding DNA: TGCAGCGCCTCGTTGGGGGAGGCGGAGACCCAGTACTTC. Translating it yields CSASLGEAETQYF.

This clone was found a few times. The gene calls are TRBV6-5 and TRBJ2-4, with D maybe TRBD2 (6 bases). The CDR3 length is 14 residues. Germline V gene lookup returns CDR1 MNHEY and CDR2 SVGAGI. The V gene lost 5 bases and the J gene lost 8 bases, with 16 bases spanning the gap. In nucleotides, the CDR3 is TGTGCCAGCAGTCCCCCCTTCCCGGGGGACATTCAGTACTTC. This codes for CASSPPFPGDIQYF.

The V call is TRBV5-1, the J call TRBJ1-5; 11 bases match TRBD1. The V and J ends lost 4 bases and 4 bases, in that order; junction bases with no gene match: 4. From germline, CDR1 is SGHRS and CDR2 YFSETQ. The CDR3 sequence is 15 residues long. The CDR3 here is CASSRGTGGNQPQHF. As DNA, the CDR3 is TGCGCCAGCAGCCGAGGGACAGGGGGTAATCAGCCCCAGCATTTT.

The chain combines TRBV28 with TRBJ2-7, with TRBD1 matching 11 bases. Germline-derived CDR1 and CDR2 are MDHEN and SYDVKM. CDR3 size: 14 residues. The V and J ends lost 3 bases and 3 bases, in that order; junction bases with no gene match: 1. CDR3 bases: TGTGCCAGCAGTTTCGGGACAGGGGGCTACGAGCAGTACTTC. Translation: CASSFGTGGYEQYF.

This chain uses TRBV29-1 with TRBJ1-2; 7 positions match TRBD1. This CDR3 comprises 11 residues. The V and J ends lost 6 bases and 6 bases, in that order; junction bases with no gene match: 4. CDR1 is SQVTM and CDR2 is ANQGSEA in the germline V gene. The CDR3, as DNA: TGCAGCGTGCTAGGGGGCAATGGCTACACCTTC. This translates into CSVLGGNGYTF.

The chain links TRBV29-1 to TRBJ2-5, with D perhaps TRBD1 (8 bases). Matching the DNA end better, TRBJ2-7 makes the J call doubtful. Germline CDR1 is SQVTM and CDR2 is ANQGSEA. This CDR3 region has 15 residues. The CDR3 spells CSVEDTGGGLYEQYF. The CDR3 nucleotides are TGCAGCGTTGAGGATACAGGGGGGGGACTTTACGAGCAGTACTTC.

V is TRBV30 and J is TRBJ2-2; D remains unclear. CDR1 and CDR2 from the germline V gene are GTSNPN and SVGIG (reference sequence). V was cut by 3 bases and J by 1 base, with 9 bases left in between. The CDR3 runs 14 residues. DNA of the CDR3: TGTGCCTGGAGACGGCGGCAGAACACCGGGGAGCTGTTTTTT. Its protein product is CAWRRRQNTGELFF. The variable domain in full, with the rest retrieved from reference TRBV30 and TRBJ2-2, is SQTIHQWPATLVQPVGSPLSLECTVEGTSNPNLYWYRQAAGRGLQLLFYSVGIGQISSEVPQNLSASRPQDRQFILSSKKLLLSDSGFYLCAWRRRQNTGELFFGEGSRLTVL.

This clone was seen only once. This chain uses TRBV10-3 with TRBJ2-1, with D possibly being TRBD1 (5 bases). The CDR3 has 14 amino acids. The germline gives CDR1 ENHRY, CDR2 SYGVKD. The V end lost 5 bases, the J end lost 7 bases, and 15 bases lay between the germline ends. The CDR3 reads CAISIRTNGNEQFF. The CDR3 DNA reads TGTGCCATCAGTATTCGGACAAACGGGAATGAGCAGTTCTTC.

This chain connects TRBV5-8 to TRBJ2-1; D may be TRBD1 (6 bases). CDR1 and CDR2 from the germline V gene are SGHTS and YDEGEE. V was shortened by 6 bases and J by 3 bases, with 16 bases between the two germline ends. CDR3 length: 15 residues. Written as DNA, the CDR3 is TGTGCCAGCATCCTCCCGACAGGCGACTACAATGAGCAGTTCTTC. Protein sequence: CASILPTGDYNEQFF.